These T cell receptor beta chains were read from a single sample in a study of early T cells in non-severe SARS-CoV-2 infection. TCRdb reprocessed the 5' RACE reads via MiXCR and lists one record per CDR3 protein. This repertoire shows around 62,000 distinct CDR3 sequences, around an eighth found once; its top ten account for under 4%. Sequenced input: whole blood. The receptor set was obtained from an adult who was a healthcare worker with PCR-confirmed SARS-CoV-2 infection or an uninfected control (not recorded which). Each CDR3 is given with its conserved first and last residue. The D gene is left open where the match is weak. Size is stated for part of the rows, as once, few or many counts, or as a class when the clone is expanded.

v_gene,d_gene,j_gene,len,abundance,CDR3aa,CDR3nt
TRBV5-1,TRBD1,TRBJ2-3,14,many,CASSLGQDTDTQYF,TGCGCCAGCAGCCTGGGACAGGACACAGATACGCAGTATTTT
TRBV18,-,TRBJ1-2,14,many,CASTLDNEGYGYTF,TGTGCCAGCACTTTGGACAACGAAGGCTATGGCTACACCTTC
TRBV5-5,TRBD1,TRBJ2-7,15,few,CASSSRTGVTYEQYF,TGTGCCAGCAGCTCCCGGACAGGGGTAACTTACGAGCAGTACTTC
TRBV6-5,-,TRBJ1-1,16,few,CASSTILRGVGTEAFF,TGTGCCAGCAGTACCATTTTACGGGGAGTAGGGACTGAAGCTTTCTTT
TRBV6-1,TRBD2,TRBJ2-3,16,-,CASSDRTSGSEDTQYF,TGTGCCAGCAGTGATAGGACTAGCGGGAGTGAAGATACGCAGTATTTT
TRBV7-9,-,TRBJ1-2,14,many,CASSPALRDYGYTF,TGTGCCAGCAGCCCCGCCCTTAGAGACTATGGCTACACCTTC
TRBV6-5,-,TRBJ2-5,14,-,CASTWGRTSGTQYF,TGTGCCAGCACCTGGGGGCGAACCTCAGGGACCCAGTACTTC
TRBV20-1,-,TRBJ2-7,12,many,CSASPTSYEQYF,TGCAGTGCTAGCCCGACTAGTTACGAGCAGTACTTC
TRBV19,-,TRBJ2-1,15,many,CASSVRRDPYNEQFF,TGTGCCAGTAGTGTCAGGCGGGACCCGTACAATGAGCAGTTCTTC
TRBV5-1,TRBD1,TRBJ2-1,16,-,CASSSAGTGLYNEQFF,TGCGCCAGCAGCTCGGCCGGGACAGGACTTTACAATGAGCAGTTCTTC
TRBV11-2,-,TRBJ1-3,16,many,CASSSQPRGAGNTIYF,TGTGCCAGCAGCTCACAACCCCGAGGGGCTGGAAACACCATATATTTT
TRBV28,-,TRBJ1-1,13,many,CASRTTANTEAFF,TGTGCCAGCAGAACGACGGCGAACACTGAAGCTTTCTTT
TRBV7-8,TRBD2,TRBJ2-2,16,many,CASSLELAGNTGELFF,TGTGCCAGCAGCTTAGAGCTAGCGGGGAACACCGGGGAGCTGTTTTTT
TRBV5-1,TRBD2,TRBJ2-1,16,-,CASSLATSGRGYEQFF,TGCGCCAGCAGCTTAGCGACTAGCGGGAGGGGGTATGAGCAGTTCTTC
TRBV9,-,TRBJ2-7,14,few,CASSVGLAPYEQYF,TGTGCCAGCAGCGTAGGACTTGCCCCCTACGAGCAGTACTTC